Listed here is a single T cell receptor beta chain. Its antigen is undetermined. This CDR3 spans 11 amino acids. With 7 bases clipped from V and 11 bases from J, the junction kept 7 bases outside the gene matches. Germline CDR1 is MDHEN and CDR2 is SYDVKM. The data were taken from a study of T cell responses to AZD1222 COVID-19 vaccine. Study conclusions and caveats: Only 6 or 7 people who got AZD1222 tested seropositive at baseline. Nearly half of the spike-specific TCRs reportedly recognize variant regions that carry no mutations. In all cases, repertoires were sampled only after the peak T cell response. Females made up more of the donors, who were largely white British, and clonal diversity may have come out too low.

Repertoires were generated with immunoSEQ multiplex PCR, while TCRdb's copy carries only in-frame clones and drops some. The sample carries tens of thousands of clones, roughly nine tenths recorded once. Sequenced here: peripheral blood, sampled 28 days after the second AZD1222 dose. This clonotype originated in an adult who received the AZD1222 COVID-19 vaccine. The rearrangement uses TRBV28 and TRBJ1-1; 7 bases are shared with TRBD1. The chain's CDR3 is CASIQGVRAFF. In DNA form, the CDR3 reads TGTGCCAGCATCCAGGGGGTTCGCGCTTTCTTT.